Sequencing of this T cell receptor beta chain was carried out in a study of T cell responses to AZD1222 COVID-19 vaccine. Some clones are missing from TCRdb's copy, which holds only in-frame ones; the method was immunoSEQ multiplex PCR. The sample consists of tens of thousands of clones, roughly 90% of them appearing once. This CDR3 contains 11 residues. V lost 1 base and J 4 bases, leaving 4 bases between the germline ends. Germline assignment: CDR1 SQVTM and CDR2 ANQGSEA. Worth noting for this clone: The target antigen is unknown.

The analysis combined second doses at about 4 or about 12 weeks. Whole-study findings and limits: Vaccination with two AZD1222 doses was followed by a rise in Spike-specific TCR breadth and depth. Clonal diversity was possibly underestimated; the donors were predominantly white British and more often female.

The input for sequencing was peripheral blood, taken 28 days after the second AZD1222 dose. The receptor comes from an adult who received the AZD1222 COVID-19 vaccine. The genes are TRBV29-1 and TRBJ1-1; the D is unclear. The CDR3 sequence: CSVEVGTEAFF. The CDR3 region has the DNA TGCAGCGTTGAAGTAGGCACTGAAGCTTTCTTT. Together with reference TRBV29-1 and TRBJ1-1, the CDR3 gives the full variable domain: SAVISQKPSRDICQRGTSLTIQCQVDSQVTMMFWYRQQPGQSLTLIATANQGSEATYESGFVIDKFPISRPNLTFSTLTVSNMSPEDSSIYLCSVEVGTEAFFGQGTRLTVV.